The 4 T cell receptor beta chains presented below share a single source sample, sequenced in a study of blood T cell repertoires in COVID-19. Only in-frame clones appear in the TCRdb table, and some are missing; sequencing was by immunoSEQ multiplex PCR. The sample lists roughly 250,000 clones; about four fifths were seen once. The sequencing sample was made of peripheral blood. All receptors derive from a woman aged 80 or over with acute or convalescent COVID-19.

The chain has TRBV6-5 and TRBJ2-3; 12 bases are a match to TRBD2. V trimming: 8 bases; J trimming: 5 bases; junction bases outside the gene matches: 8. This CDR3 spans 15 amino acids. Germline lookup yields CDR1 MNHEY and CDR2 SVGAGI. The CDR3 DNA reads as TGTGCCAGCTCGATGACTAGCGGGGGAATAGATACGCAGTATTTT. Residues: CASSMTSGGIDTQYF.

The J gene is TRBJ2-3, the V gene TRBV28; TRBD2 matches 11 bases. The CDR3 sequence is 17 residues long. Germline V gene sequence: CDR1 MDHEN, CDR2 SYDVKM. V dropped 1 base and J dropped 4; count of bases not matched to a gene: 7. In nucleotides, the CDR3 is TGTGCCAGCAGTTTATTCTCCCTAGCGGGGGGCTCAGATACGCAGTATTTT. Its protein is CASSLFSLAGGSDTQYF.

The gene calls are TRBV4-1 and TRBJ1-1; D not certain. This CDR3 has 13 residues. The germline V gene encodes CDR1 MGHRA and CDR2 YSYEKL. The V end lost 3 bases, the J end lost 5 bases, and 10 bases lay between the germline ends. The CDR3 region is CASSQVTGTEAFF. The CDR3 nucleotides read TGCGCCAGCAGCCAGGTGACTGGGACTGAAGCTTTCTTT.

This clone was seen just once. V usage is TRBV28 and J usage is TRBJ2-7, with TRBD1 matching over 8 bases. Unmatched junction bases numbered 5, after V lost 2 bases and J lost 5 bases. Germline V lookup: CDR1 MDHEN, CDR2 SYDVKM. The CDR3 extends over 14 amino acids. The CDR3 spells CASSLVQGGHEQYF. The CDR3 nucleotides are TGTGCCAGCAGTTTAGTACAGGGGGGCCACGAGCAGTACTTC.